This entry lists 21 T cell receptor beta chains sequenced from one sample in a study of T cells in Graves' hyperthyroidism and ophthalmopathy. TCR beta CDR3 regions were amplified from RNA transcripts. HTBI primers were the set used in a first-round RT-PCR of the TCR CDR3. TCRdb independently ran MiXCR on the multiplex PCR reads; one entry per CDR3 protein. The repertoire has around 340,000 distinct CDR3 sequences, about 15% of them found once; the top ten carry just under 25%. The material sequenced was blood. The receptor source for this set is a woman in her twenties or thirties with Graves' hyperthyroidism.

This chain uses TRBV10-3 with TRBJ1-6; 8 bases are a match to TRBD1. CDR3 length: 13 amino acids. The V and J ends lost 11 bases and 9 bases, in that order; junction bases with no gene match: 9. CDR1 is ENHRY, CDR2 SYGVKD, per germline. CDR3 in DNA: TGTGCCGGCTCGGACAGGGCTGGTTCACCCCTCCACTTT. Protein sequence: CAGSDRAGSPLHF.

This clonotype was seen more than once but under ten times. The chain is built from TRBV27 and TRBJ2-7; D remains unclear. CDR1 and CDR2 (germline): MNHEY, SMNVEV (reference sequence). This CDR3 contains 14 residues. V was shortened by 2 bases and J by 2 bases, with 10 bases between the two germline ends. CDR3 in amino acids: CASSLVGEAYEQYF. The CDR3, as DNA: TGTGCCAGCAGTTTAGTAGGTGAAGCCTACGAGCAGTACTTC.

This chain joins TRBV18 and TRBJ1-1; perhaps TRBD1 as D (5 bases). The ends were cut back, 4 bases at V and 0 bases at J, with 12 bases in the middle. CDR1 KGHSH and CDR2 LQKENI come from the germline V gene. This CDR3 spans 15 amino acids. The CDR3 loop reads CASSRGLRLNTEAFF. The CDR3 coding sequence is TGTGCCAGCTCACGGGGACTAAGATTGAACACTGAAGCTTTCTTT.

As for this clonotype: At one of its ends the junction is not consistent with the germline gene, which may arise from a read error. Written as DNA, the CDR3 is TGTCCCAGCAGTGAATTAAACTTCAATCAGCCCAGGCATTTT. Translating it yields CPSSELNFNQPRHF. This chain links TRBV6-1 with TRBJ1-5; D is uncertain. The CDR3 spans 14 residues. Germline CDR1 and CDR2: MNHNS and SASEGT.

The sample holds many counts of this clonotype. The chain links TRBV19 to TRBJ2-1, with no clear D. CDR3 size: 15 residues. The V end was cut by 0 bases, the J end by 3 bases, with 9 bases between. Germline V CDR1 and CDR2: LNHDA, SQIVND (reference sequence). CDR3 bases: TGTGCCAGTAGTATAGATTTCCCAGGCTACAATGAGCAGTTCTTC. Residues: CASSIDFPGYNEQFF.

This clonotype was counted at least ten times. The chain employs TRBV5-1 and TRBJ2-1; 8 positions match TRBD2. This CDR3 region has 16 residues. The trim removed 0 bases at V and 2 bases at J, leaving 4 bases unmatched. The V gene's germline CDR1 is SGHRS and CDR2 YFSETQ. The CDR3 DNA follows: TGCGCCAGCAGCTTGGAGGCCGGGAGGGCCTACAATGAGCAGTTCTTC. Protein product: CASSLEAGRAYNEQFF.

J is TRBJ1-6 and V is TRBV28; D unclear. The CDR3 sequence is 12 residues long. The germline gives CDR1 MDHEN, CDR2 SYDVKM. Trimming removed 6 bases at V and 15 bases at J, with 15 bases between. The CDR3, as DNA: TGTGCCAGCAGCCTGGTGACCGATAACCTCCACTTT. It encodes CASSLVTDNLHF.

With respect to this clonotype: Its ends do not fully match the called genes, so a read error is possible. The CDR3: CASRKQNAEAFF. In DNA, the CDR3 is TGTGCCAGCAGAAAACAGAACGCTGAAGCTTTCTTT. The genes are TRBV6-1 and TRBJ1-1; D gene uncertain. The CDR3 extends over 12 amino acids. Looked up from germline, CDR1 is MNHNS and CDR2 is SASEGT.

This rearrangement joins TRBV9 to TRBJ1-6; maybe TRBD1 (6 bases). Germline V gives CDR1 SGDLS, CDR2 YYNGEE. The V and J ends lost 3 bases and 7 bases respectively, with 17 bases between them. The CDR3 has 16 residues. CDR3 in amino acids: CASSEGGPITNSPLHF. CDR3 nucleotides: TGTGCCAGCAGCGAGGGGGGTCCTATCACCAATTCACCCCTCCACTTT.

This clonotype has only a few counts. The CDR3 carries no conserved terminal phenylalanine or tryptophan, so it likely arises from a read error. CDR3 region: CRDRGLAPTLAKNIQYC. The CDR3 DNA is TGCAGGGACCGAGGCCTAGCGCCAACCTTAGCCAAAAACATTCAGTACTGC. The chain is built from TRBV20-1 and TRBJ2-4; D possibly corresponds to TRBD2 (6 bases). Germline V gene data show CDR1 as DFQATT and CDR2 as SNEGSKA (reference sequence). This CDR3 is built from 17 residues.

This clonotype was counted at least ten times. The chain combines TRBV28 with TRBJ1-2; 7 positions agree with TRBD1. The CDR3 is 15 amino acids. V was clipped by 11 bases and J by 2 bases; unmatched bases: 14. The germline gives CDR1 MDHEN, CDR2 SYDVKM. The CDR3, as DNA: TGTGCCGTAAAGCTTATGGCGGGACAGAACTATGGCTACACCTTC. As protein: CAVKLMAGQNYGYTF.

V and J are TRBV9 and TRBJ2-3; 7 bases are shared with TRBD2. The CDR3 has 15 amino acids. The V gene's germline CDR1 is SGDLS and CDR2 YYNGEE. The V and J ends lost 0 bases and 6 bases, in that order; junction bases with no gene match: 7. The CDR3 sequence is CASSVAASGHDTQYF. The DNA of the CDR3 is TGTGCCAGCAGCGTAGCGGCTAGCGGCCACGATACGCAGTATTTT.

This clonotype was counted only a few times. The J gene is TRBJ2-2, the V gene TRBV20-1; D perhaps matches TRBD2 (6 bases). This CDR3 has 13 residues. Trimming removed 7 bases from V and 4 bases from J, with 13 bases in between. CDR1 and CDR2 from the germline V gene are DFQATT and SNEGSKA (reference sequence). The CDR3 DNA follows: TGCAGTGGGTATGCGGGAAGCACCGGGGAGCTGTTTTTT. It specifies CSGYAGSTGELFF.

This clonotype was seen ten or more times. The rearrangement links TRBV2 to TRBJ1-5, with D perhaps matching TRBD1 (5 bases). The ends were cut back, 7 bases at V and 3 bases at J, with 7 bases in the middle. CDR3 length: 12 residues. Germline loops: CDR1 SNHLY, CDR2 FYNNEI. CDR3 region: CASNRYNQPQHF. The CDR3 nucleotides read TGTGCCAGCAACAGGTACAATCAGCCCCAGCATTTT. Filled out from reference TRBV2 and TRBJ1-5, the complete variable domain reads EPEVTQTPSHQVTQMGQEVILRCVPISNHLYFYWYRQILGQKVEFLVSFYNNEISEKSEIFDDQFSVERPDGSNFTLKIRSTKLEDSAMYFCASNRYNQPQHFGDGTRLSIL.

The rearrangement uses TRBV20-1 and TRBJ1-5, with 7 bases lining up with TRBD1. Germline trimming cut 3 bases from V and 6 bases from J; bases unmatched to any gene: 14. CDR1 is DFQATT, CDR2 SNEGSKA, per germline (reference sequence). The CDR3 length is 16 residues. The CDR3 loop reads CSASDQRQGGFQPQHF. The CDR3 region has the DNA TGCAGTGCTAGCGACCAAAGACAGGGTGGCTTTCAGCCCCAGCATTTT.

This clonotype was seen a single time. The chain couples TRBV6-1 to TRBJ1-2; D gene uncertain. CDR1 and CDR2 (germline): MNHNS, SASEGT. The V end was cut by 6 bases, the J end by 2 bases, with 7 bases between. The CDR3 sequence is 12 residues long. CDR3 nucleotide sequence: TGTGCCAGCAGGTCACAGAACTATGGCTACACCTTC. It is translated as CASRSQNYGYTF.

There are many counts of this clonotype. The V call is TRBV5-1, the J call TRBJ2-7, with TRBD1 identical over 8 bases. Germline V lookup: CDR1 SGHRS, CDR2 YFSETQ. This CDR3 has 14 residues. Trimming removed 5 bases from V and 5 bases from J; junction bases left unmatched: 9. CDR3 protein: CASRQGAAMHEQYF. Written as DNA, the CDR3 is TGCGCCAGCAGGCAGGGGGCTGCAATGCACGAGCAGTACTTC.

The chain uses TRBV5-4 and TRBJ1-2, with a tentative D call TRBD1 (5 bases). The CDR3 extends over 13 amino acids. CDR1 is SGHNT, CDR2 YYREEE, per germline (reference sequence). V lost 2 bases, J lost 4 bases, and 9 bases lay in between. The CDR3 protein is CASSFRGVYGYTF. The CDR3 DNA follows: TGTGCCAGCAGCTTCCGAGGGGTCTATGGCTACACCTTC.

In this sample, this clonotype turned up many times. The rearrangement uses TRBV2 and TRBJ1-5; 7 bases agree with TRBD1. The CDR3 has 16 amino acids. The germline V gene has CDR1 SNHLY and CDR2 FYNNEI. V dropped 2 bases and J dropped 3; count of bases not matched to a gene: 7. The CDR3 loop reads CASSEKGARFNQPQHF. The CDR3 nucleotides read TGTGCCAGCAGTGAAAAGGGGGCACGGTTCAATCAGCCCCAGCATTTT.

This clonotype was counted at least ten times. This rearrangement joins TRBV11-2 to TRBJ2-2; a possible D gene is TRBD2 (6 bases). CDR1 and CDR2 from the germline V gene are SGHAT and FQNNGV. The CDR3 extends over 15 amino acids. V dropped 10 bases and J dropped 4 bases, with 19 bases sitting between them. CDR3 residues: CATTGAGSATGELFF. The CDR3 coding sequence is TGTGCCACAACCGGGGCGGGAAGTGCCACCGGGGAGCTGTTTTTT. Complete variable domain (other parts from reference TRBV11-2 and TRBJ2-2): EAGVAQSPRYKIIEKRQSVAFWCNPISGHATLYWYQQILGQGPKLLIQFQNNGVVDDSQLPKDRFSAERLKGVDSTLKIQPAKLEDSAVYLCATTGAGSATGELFFGEGSRLTVL.

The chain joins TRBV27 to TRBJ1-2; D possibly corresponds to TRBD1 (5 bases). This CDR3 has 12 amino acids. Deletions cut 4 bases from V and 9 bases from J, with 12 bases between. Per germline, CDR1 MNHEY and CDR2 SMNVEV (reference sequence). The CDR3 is CASSSPRGSYTF. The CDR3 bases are TGTGCCAGCAGTTCACCTAGGGGTAGCTACACCTTC.